The sequence of this TCR beta chain was determined in a study of long-term antiretroviral therapy in people with HIV (dated by TCRdb to about 2022). Looking at the study overall: The earliest samples were collected about a decade before the 2015 WHO recommendation for immediate ART, when ART was typically delayed until CD4 counts fell. Among the 30 or so participants with HIV, eleven were female. A total of roughly 200 cryopreserved PBMC samples came from 25 to 30 adults with confirmed HIV infection and were collected serially over a mean of roughly 6 years (range 1-12). A retrospective serial study tested whether changes in peripheral blood TRB repertoire composition and diversity were associated with ART initiation and durable HIV suppression. No cross-contamination during QIAcube processing was shown when test extractions of a monoclonal T-cell line were performed alongside 33 polyclonal samples.

Comment on this clone: There is no known antigen for this receptor. No much larger clone is present one base from it, and per-base qualities are unavailable.

To be included, a participant needed at least one PBMC sample from before ART initiation plus at least two post-ART samples. All participants with HIV were treated in the United States of America. Cryopreserved samples of roughly 0.85-11 million PBMC were thawed and washed before DNA extraction. At the time of the earliest PBMC sample, participants with HIV were aged between about 20 and 60 years. PBMC samples from each participant spanned 1-4 timepoints before ART initiation and 2-8 timepoints after ART initiation, with a median of 7 samples. For every participant, serial HIV viral load, CD4+ T-cell count, ART history and demographic data were obtained. Genomic DNA was extracted from unsorted PBMC with a Qiagen kit on a QIAcube, processed in batches of 12 samples. The immunoSEQ hsTCRB v3.0 assay was used at survey level resolution to sequence the TRB variable region. The target sequencing depth for TRB was about 40,000-55,000 T-cell genomes per sample. Pooled TRB libraries were sequenced on an Illumina MiSeq with a v3 150-cycle kit. The published analysis was carried out like this. Repertoire analysis ran in R within a reproducible Nextflow workflow covering QC, data transformation and analysis. LymphoSeq2, an R package for exploring AIRR-Seq data, was used to implement custom analyses. A handful of samples yielding fewer than 5000 total TRB sequences were excluded, leaving 188 analyzed HIV repertoires. Of the roughly 180 retained HIV repertoires, about 60 were collected before and approximately 130 after ART initiation. Repertoires were downsampled to 5000 TRB nucleotide sequences, and summary statistics were averaged over 100 downsampling iterations. TRB sequences were retained for analysis only if CDR3 regions of at least seven amino acids were present. Two measures captured diversity: a Shannon entropy-derived clonality score and the Gini coefficient. Repertoire networks linked the top 5000 CDR3 amino acid sequences whenever two sequences differed by an edit distance of one. For TRB CDR3 amino acid sequences, GLIPH2 was used to predict antigen specificity groups and MHC restriction. Known CMV, EBV, HIV or tissue antigen associations were flagged by matching CDR3 amino acid sequences against VDJdb and McPAS-TCR. Pre-ART, post-ART and control groups were compared with Wilcoxon signed-rank tests and Holm-Bonferroni correction. TCRdb retrieved this table from immuneACCESS and kept in-frame rearrangements only. Not all clones are present; in checked studies, unresolved V genes account for under half, and no reason is known for the remainder. V and J calls and clone size are as listed in that table; D and trimming were resolved from the DNA. Here the sample has about 20,000 clones; 90% occur a single time. Together, the top ten hold 7% to 9.5% of the sample.

Points the paper makes about the study in general: Because pre-ART samples had limited cell numbers, profiling was done on unsorted PBMC rather than on sorted CD4+ and CD8+ T cells. Compared with controls, HIV repertoires had narrower CDR3 length ranges, and the network structure pointed to an antigen-experienced repertoire that shifted only slightly toward naive after ART. The samples span the years 2004 to 2017, and the ART regimens used may be less effective than current regimens. Starting ART was linked to a significant rise in TRB diversity, yet even with long-term ART the diversity remained significantly lower than in transplant donor controls. At every time point, the repertoire was dominated by expanded TRB clones first identified before ART initiation, although this dominance fluctuated and, in many PLHIV, declined after ART. No data were available on ART adherence, viral resistance or therapy changes, limiting inferences about post-ART repertoire changes. Limited PBMC availability meant only the TCR beta chain was sequenced, without alpha chain pairing.

Its CDR3 holds 13 amino acids, cysteine through phenylalanine. Only CDR3 DNA remains: 39 bases, in frame from the first base. The V end loses 0 bases and the J end loses 7 bases, and a stretch of 4 bases separates them. As encoded in the germline V gene, CDR1 is LGHNA while CDR2 is YSLEER. The TCR sequence derives from a woman aged 25 to 39 with HIV. In this chain, TRBV4-3 is recombined with TRBJ1-6, with an unclear D gene assignment. The specimen was unsorted PBMCs, collected roughly 4.2 years before starting antiretroviral therapy. CDR3 region: CASSQEGNSPLHF. In nucleotides, the sequence is TGCGCCAGCAGCCAAGAAGGGAATTCACCCCTCCACTTT.